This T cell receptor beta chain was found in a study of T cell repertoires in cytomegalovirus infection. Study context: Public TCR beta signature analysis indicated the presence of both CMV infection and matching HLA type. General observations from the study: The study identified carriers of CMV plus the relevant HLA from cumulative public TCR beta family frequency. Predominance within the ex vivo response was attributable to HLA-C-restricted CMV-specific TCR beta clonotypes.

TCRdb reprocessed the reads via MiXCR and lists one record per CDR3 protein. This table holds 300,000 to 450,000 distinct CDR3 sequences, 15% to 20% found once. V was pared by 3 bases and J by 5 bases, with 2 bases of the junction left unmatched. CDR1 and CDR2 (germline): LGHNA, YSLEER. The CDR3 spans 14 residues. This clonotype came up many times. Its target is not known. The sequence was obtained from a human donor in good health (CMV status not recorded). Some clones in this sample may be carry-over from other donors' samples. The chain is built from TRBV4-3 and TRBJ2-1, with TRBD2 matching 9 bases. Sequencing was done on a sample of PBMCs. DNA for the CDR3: TGCGCCAGCAGCCATTCTAGCGGGAACAATGAGCAGTTCTTC. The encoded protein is CASSHSSGNNEQFF.